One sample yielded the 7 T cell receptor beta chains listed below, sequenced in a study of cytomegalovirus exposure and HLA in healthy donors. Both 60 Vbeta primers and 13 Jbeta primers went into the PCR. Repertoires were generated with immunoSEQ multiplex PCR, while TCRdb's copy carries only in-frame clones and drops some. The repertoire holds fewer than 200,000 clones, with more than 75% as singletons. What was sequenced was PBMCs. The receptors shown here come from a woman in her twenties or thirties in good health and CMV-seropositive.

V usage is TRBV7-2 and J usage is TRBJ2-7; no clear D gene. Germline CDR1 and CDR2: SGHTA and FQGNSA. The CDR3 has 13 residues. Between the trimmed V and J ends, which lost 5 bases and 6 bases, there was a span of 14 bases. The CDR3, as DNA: TGTGCCAGCAGCCTCCGGGTCCGCGCCGAGCAGTACTTC. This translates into CASSLRVRAEQYF. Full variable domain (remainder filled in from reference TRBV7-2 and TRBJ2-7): GAGVSQSPSNKVTEKGKDVELRCDPISGHTALYWYRQSLGQGLEFLIYFQGNSAPDKSGLPSDRFSAERTGGSVSTLTIQRTQQEDSAVYLCASSLRVRAEQYFGPGTRLTVT.

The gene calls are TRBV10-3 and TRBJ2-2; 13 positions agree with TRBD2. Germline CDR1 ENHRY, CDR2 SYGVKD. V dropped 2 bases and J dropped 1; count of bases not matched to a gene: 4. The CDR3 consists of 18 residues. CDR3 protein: CAISEPGLAGLNTGELFF. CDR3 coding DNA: TGTGCCATCAGTGAGCCGGGACTAGCGGGATTGAACACCGGGGAGCTGTTTTTT.

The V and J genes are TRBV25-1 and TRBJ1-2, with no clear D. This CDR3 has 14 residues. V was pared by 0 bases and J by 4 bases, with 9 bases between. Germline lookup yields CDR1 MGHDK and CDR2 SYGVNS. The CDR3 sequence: CASSEYGGLYGYTF. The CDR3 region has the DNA TGTGCCAGCAGTGAATATGGAGGACTCTATGGCTACACCTTC.

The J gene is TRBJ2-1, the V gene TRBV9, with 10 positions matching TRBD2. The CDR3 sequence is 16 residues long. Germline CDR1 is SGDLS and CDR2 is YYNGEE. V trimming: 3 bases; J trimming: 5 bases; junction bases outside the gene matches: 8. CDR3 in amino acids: CASSAPSGSEHNEQFF. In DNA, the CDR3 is TGTGCCAGCAGCGCCCCTAGCGGGAGCGAACACAATGAGCAGTTCTTC.

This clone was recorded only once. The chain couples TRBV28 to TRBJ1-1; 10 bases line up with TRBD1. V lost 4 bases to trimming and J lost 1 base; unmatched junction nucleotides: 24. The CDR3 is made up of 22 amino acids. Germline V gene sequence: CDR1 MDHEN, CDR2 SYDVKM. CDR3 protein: CASSSNRDRDRGMGFPNTEAFF. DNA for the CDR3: TGTGCCAGCAGTTCCAACAGGGACCGGGACAGGGGAATGGGATTCCCGAACACTGAAGCTTTCTTT.

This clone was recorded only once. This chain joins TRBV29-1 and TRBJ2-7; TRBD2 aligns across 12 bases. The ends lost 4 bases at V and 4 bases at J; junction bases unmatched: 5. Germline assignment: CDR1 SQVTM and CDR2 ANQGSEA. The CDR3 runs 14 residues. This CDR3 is CSVAEGLAGYEQYF. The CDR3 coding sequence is TGCAGCGTTGCCGAGGGACTAGCGGGTTACGAGCAGTACTTC.

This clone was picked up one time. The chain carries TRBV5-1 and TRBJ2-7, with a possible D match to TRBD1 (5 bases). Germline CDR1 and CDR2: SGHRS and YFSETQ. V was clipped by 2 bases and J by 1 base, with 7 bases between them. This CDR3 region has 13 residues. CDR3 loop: CASSFRVSYEQYF. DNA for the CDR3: TGCGCCAGCAGCTTCAGGGTATCCTACGAGCAGTACTTC.